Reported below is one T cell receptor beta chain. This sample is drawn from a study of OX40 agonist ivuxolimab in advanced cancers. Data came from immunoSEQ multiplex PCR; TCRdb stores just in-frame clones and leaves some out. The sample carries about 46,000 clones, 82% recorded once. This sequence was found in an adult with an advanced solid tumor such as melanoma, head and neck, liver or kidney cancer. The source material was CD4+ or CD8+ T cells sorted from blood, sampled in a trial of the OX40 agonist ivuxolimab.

The CDR3 bases are TGTGCCAGCAGCGTAGTACCCTCCGAAGAGACCCAGTACTTC. Translating gives CASSVVPSEETQYF. This sequence joins TRBV9 and TRBJ2-5; D uncertain. Trimming stripped 0 bases from V and 3 bases from J, with 9 bases between. The CDR3 is made up of 14 amino acids. CDR1 SGDLS and CDR2 YYNGEE come from the germline V gene.